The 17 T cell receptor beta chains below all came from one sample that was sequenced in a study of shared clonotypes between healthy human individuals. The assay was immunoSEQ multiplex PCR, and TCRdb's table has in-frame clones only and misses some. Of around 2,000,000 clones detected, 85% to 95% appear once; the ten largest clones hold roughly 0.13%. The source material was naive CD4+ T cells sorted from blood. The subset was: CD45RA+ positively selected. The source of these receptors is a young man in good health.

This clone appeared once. CDR3 protein: CASSLRPTGGRNEQYF. The CDR3 DNA sequence: TGTGCCAGCAGTTTGAGGCCTACAGGGGGCAGGAACGAGCAGTACTTC. The chain joins TRBV28 to TRBJ2-7; 9 nucleotides line up with TRBD1. CDR1 and CDR2 (germline): MDHEN, SYDVKM. After removal of 3 bases from V and 5 bases from J, the junction contained 11 bases not matched to a gene. The CDR3 sequence is 16 residues long.

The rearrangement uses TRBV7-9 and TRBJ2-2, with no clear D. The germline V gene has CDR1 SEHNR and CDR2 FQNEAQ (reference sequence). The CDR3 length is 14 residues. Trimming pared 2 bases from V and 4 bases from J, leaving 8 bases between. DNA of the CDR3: TGTGCCAGCAGCTTAAGCTTAGTCACCGGGGAGCTGTTTTTT. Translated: CASSLSLVTGELFF.

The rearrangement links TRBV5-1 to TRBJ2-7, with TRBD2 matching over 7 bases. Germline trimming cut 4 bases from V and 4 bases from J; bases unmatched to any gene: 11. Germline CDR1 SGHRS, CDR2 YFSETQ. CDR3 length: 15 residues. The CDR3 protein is CASSPASGRVYEQYF. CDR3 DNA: TGCGCCAGCAGCCCAGCTAGCGGCAGGGTGTACGAGCAGTACTTC.

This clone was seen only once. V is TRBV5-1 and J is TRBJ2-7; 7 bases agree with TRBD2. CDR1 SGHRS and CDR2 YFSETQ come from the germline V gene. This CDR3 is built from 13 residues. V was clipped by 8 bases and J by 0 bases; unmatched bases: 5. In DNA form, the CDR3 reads TGCGCCAGTGCGGGAGTTGGCTCCTACGAGCAGTACTTC. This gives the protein CASAGVGSYEQYF. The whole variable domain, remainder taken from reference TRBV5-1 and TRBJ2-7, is KAGVTQTPRYLIKTRGQQVTLSCSPISGHRSVSWYQQTPGQGLQFLFEYFSETQRNKGNFPGRFSGRQFSNSRSEMNVSTLELGDSALYLCASAGVGSYEQYFGPGTRLTVT.

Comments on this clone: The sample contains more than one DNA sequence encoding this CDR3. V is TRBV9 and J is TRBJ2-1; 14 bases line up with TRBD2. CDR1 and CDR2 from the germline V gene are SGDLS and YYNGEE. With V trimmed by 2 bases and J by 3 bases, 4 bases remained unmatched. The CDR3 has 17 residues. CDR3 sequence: CASSVGTSGSFYNEQFF. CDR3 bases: TGTGCCAGCAGCGTTGGGACTAGCGGGAGCTTCTACAATGAGCAGTTCTTC.

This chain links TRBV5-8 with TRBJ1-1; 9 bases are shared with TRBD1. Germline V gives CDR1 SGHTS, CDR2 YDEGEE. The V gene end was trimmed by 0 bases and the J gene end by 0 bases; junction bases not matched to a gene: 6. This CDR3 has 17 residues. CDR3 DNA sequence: TGTGCCAGCAGCTTGGTTGGGACAGGGAGGTTGAACACTGAAGCTTTCTTT. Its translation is CASSLVGTGRLNTEAFF.

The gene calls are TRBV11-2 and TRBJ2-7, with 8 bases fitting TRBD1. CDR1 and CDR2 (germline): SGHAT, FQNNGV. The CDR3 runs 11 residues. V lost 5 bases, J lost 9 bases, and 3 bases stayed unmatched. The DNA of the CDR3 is TGTGCCAGCAGCCCTGGACAGGGGCAGTACTTC. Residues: CASSPGQGQYF.

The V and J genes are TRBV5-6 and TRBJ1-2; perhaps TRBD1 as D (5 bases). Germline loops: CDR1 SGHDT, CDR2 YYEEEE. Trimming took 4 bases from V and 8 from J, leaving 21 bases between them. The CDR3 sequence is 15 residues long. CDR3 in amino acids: CASSPLGTDQGGYTF. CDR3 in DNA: TGTGCCAGCAGCCCACTAGGGACGGACCAGGGCGGCTACACCTTC.

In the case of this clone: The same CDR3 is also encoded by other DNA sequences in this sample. This CDR3 reads CASSRQGTNEKLFF. CDR3 DNA sequence: TGTGCCAGCAGCCGACAGGGGACTAATGAAAAACTGTTTTTT. This chain uses TRBV27 with TRBJ1-4, with 8 bases fitting TRBD1. The germline CDR1 and CDR2 sequences are MNHEY and SMNVEV (reference sequence). CDR3 size: 14 residues. Trimming cost V 6 bases and J 2 bases; bases outside gene matches: 2.

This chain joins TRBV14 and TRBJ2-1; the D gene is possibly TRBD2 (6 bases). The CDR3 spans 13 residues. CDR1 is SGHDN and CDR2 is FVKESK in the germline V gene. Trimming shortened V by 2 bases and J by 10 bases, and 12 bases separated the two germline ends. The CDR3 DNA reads TGTGCCAGCAGCCAACGGTTAACTAGCGAGCAGTTCTTC. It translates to CASSQRLTSEQFF.

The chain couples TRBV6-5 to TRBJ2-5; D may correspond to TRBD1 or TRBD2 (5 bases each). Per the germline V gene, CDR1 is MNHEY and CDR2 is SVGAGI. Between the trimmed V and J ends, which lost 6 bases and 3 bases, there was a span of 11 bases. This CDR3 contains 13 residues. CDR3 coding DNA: TGTGCCAGCAGGGGGACCGCGGAAGAGACCCAGTACTTC. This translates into CASRGTAEETQYF.

This CDR3 is CASTRFTGGNEKLFF. The CDR3 DNA reads TGTGCCAGCACACGATTTACAGGGGGGAATGAAAAACTGTTTTTT. The rearrangement joins TRBV6-5 to TRBJ1-4; 8 bases line up with TRBD1. Trimming cost V 7 bases and J 5 bases; bases outside gene matches: 9. This CDR3 has 15 amino acids. Germline CDR1 is MNHEY and CDR2 is SVGAGI.

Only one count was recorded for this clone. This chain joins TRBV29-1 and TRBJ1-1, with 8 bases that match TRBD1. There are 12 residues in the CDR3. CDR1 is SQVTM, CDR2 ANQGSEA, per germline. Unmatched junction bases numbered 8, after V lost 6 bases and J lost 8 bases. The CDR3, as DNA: TGCAGCGTGGTGGGGGACAGGACGGAAGCTTTCTTT. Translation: CSVVGDRTEAFF.

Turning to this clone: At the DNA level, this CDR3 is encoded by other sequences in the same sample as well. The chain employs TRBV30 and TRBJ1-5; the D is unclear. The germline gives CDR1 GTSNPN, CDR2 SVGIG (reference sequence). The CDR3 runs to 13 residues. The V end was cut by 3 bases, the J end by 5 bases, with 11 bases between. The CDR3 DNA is TGTGCCTGGAGCTCCGGACTGGATCAGCCCCAGCATTTT. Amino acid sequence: CAWSSGLDQPQHF. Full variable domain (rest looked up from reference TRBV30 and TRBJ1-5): SQTIHQWPATLVQPVGSPLSLECTVEGTSNPNLYWYRQAAGRGLQLLFYSVGIGQISSEVPQNLSASRPQDRQFILSSKKLLLSDSGFYLCAWSSGLDQPQHFGDGTRLSIL.

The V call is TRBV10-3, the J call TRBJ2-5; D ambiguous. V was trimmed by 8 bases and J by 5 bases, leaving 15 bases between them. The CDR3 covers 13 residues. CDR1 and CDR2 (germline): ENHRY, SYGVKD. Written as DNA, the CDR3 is TGTGCCATCCGACTTGGGTTGGGCGAGACCCAGTACTTC. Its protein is CAIRLGLGETQYF.

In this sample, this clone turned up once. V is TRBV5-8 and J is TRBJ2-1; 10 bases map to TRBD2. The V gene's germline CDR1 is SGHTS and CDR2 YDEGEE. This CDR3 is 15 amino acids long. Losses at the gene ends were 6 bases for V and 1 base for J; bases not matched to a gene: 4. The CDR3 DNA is TGTGCCAGCACCCTAGCGGGAGATTCCTACAATGAGCAGTTCTTC. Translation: CASTLAGDSYNEQFF. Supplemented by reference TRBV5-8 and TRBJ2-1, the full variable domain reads EAGVTQSPTHLIKTRGQQATLRCSPISGHTSVYWYQQALGLGLQFLLWYDEGEERNRGNFPPRFSGRQFPNYSSELNVNALELEDSALYLCASTLAGDSYNEQFFGPGTRLTVL.

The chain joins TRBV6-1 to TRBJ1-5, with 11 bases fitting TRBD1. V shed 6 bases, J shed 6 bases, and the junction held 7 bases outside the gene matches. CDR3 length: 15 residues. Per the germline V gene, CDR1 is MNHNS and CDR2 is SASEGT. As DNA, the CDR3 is TGTGCCAGCAGCCGTGGACAGGGGGCAAGTCAGCCCCAGCATTTT. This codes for CASSRGQGASQPQHF.